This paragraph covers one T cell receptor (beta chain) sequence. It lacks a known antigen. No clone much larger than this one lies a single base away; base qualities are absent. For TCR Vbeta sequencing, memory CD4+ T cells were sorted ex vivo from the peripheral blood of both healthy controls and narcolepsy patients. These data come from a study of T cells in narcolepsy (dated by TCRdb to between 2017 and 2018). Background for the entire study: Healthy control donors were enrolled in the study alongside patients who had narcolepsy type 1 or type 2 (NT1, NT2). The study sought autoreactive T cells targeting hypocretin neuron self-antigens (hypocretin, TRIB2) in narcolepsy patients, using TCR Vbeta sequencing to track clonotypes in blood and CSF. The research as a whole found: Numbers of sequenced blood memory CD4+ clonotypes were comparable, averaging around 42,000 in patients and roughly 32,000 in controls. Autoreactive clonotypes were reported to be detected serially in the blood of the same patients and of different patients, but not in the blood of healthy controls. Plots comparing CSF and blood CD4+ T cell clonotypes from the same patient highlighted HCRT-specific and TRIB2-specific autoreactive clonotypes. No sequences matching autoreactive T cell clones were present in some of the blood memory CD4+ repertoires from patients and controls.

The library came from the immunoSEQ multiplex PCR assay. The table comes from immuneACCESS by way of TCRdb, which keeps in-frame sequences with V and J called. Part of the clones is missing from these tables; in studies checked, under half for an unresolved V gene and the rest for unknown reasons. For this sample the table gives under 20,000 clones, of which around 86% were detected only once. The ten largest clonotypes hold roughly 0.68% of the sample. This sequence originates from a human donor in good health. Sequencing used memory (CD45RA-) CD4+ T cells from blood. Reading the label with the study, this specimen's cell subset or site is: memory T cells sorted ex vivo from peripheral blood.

The bases are TGTGCCAGCAGCTTAGATGGGAGGAGCACATACAATGAGCAGTTCTTC. Translated, this is CASSLDGRSTYNEQFF. The chain was built from TRBV11-3 and TRBJ2-1; the D gene is perhaps TRBD2, on 6 matching bases. From a lookup of the germline V gene, CDR1 and CDR2 are SGHNT and YENEEA. The CDR3 starts with the cysteine, ends with the phenylalanine, and has 16 residues. Only the CDR3 part of the read is kept: 48 bases, read in frame from the first base. V loses 0 bases of germline sequence and J loses 4 bases, and the interval between the two ends is 13 bases.